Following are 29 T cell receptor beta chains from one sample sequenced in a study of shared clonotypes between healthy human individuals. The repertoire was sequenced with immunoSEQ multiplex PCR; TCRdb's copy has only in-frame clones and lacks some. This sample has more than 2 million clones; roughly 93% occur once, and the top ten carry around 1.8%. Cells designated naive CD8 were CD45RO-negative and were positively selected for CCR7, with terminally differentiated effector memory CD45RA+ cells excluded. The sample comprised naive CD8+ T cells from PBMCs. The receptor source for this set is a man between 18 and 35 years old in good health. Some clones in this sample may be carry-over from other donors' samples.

CDR3 in amino acids: CASSLGALPWFF. DNA for the CDR3: TGCGCCAGCAGCTTGGGAGCGCTCCCTTGGTTCTTC. V usage is TRBV5-1 and J usage is TRBJ2-1, with unresolved D. CDR1 and CDR2 (germline): SGHRS, YFSETQ. With 0 bases removed from V and 15 bases from J, the gap between germline ends came to 13 bases. The CDR3 runs 12 residues.

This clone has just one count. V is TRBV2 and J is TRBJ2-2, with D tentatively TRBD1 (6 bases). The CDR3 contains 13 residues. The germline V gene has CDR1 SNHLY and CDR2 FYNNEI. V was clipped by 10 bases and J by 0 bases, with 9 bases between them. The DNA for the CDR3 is TGTGCCACCAGGACAGCGAACACCGGGGAGCTGTTTTTT. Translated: CATRTANTGELFF.

CDR3 region: CASSLGQTNEQYF. The CDR3, as DNA: TGTGCCAGCAGCTTAGGACAGACGAACGAGCAGTACTTC. The chain is built from TRBV7-9 and TRBJ2-7, with D possibly matching TRBD1 (5 bases). This CDR3 has 13 amino acids. Germline V CDR1 and CDR2: SEHNR, FQNEAQ (reference sequence). V lost 1 base and J 5 bases, leaving 9 bases between the germline ends.

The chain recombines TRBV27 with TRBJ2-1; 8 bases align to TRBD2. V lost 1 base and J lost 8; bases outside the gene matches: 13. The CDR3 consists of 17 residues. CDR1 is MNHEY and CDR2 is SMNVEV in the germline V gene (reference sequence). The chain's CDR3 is CASSLYGGLRTSHEQFF. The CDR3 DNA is TGTGCCAGCAGTTTATATGGGGGCCTCCGGACTAGCCATGAGCAGTTCTTC.

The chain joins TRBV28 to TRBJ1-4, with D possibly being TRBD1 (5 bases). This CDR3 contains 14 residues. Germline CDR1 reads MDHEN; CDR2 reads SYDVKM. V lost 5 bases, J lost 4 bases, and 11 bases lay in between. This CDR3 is CASSPRDFNEKLFF. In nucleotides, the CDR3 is TGTGCCAGCAGTCCCCGGGACTTTAATGAAAAACTGTTTTTT.

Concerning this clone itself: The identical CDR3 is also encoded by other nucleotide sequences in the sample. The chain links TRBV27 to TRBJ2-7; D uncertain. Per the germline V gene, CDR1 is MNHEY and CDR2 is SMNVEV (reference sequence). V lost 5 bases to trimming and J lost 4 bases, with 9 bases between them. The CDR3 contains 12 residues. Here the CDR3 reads CASSPNSYEQYF. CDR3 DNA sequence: TGTGCCAGCAGTCCAAACTCGTACGAGCAGTACTTC.

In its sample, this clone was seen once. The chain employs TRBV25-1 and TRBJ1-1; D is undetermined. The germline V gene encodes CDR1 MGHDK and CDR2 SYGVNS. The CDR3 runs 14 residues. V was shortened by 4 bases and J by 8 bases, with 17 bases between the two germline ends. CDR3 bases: TGTGCCAGCAGTGTTGAAGGCGCGGCCACAGAAGCTTTCTTT. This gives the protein CASSVEGAATEAFF.

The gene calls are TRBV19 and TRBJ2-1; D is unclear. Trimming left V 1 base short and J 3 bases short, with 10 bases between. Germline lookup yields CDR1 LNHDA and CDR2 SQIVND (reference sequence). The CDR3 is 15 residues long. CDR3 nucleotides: TGTGCCAGTAGTATAGCAGGAAGCAACTACAATGAGCAGTTCTTC. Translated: CASSIAGSNYNEQFF.

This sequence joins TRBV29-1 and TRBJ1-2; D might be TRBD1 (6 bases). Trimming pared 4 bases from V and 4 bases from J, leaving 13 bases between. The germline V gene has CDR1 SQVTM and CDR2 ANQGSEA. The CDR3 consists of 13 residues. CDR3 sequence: CSVVGARGYGYTF. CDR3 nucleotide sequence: TGCAGCGTTGTGGGGGCTCGAGGCTATGGCTACACCTTC.

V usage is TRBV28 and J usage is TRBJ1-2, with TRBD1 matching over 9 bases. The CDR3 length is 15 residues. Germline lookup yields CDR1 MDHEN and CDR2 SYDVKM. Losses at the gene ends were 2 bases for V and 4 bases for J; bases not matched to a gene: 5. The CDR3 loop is CASSLHRGRGYGYTF. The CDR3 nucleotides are TGTGCCAGCAGTTTACACAGGGGGCGAGGCTATGGCTACACCTTC.

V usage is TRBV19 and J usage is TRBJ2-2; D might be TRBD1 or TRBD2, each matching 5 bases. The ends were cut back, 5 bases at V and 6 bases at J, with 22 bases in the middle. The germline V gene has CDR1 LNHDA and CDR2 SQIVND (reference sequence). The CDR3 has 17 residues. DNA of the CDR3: TGTGCCAGTAGTTCAAGGGACGGCGAATTGGTACCCGGGGAGCTGTTTTTT. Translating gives CASSSRDGELVPGELFF.

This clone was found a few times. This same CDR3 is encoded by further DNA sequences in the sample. The CDR3 DNA sequence: TGTGCCAGCAGCCAAACAGGGATGAACACTGAAGCTTTCTTT. This gives the protein CASSQTGMNTEAFF. The V call is TRBV4-2, the J call TRBJ1-1, with D maybe TRBD1 (6 bases). Trimming left V 2 bases short and J 0 bases short, with 7 bases between. This CDR3 contains 14 residues. In germline, CDR1 is LGHNA, CDR2 YNFKEQ.

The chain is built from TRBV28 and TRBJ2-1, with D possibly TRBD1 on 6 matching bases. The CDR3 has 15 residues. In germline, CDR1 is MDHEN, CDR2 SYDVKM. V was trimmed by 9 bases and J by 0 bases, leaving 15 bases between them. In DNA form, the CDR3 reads TGTGCCAGTTCCTTTGCGACAGGCTCCTACAATGAGCAGTTCTTC. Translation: CASSFATGSYNEQFF.

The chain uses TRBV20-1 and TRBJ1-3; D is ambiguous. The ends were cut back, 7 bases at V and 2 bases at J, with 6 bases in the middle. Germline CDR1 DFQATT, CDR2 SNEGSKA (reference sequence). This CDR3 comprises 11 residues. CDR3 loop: CSVDAGNTIYF. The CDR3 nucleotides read TGCAGTGTTGATGCTGGAAACACCATATATTTT.

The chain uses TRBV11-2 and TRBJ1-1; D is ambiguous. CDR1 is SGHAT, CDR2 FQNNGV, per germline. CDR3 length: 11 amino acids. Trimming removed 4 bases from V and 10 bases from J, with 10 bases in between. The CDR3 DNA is TGTGCCAGCAGCTCCATACGCGGAGCTTTCTTT. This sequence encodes CASSSIRGAFF. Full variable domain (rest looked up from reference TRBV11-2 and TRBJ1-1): EAGVAQSPRYKIIEKRQSVAFWCNPISGHATLYWYQQILGQGPKLLIQFQNNGVVDDSQLPKDRFSAERLKGVDSTLKIQPAKLEDSAVYLCASSSIRGAFFGQGTRLTVV.

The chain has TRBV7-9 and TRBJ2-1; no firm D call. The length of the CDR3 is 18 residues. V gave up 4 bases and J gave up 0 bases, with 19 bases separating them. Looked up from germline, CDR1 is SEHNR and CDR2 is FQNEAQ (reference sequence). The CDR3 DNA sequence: TGTGCCAGCAGCTCCACCTTAACAGAACACCGCTCCTACAATGAGCAGTTCTTC. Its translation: CASSSTLTEHRSYNEQFF. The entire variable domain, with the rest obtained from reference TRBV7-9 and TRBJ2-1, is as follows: DTGVSQNPRHKITKRGQNVTFRCDPISEHNRLYWYRQTLGQGPEFLTYFQNEAQLEKSRLLSDRFSAERPKGSFSTLEIQRTEQGDSAMYLCASSSTLTEHRSYNEQFFGPGTRLTVL.

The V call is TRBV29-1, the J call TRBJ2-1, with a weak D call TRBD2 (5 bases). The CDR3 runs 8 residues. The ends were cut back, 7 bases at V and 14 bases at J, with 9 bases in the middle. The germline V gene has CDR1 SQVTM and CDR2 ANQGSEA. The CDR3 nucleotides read TGCAGCGCGGACTGGGAGTTCTTC. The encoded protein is CSADWEFF.

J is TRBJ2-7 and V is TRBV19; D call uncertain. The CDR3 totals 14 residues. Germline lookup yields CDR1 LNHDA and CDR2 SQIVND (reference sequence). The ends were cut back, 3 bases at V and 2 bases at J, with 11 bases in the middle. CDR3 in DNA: TGTGCCAGTAGTATCCAAGGACCGCCCTACGAGCAGTACTTC. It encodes CASSIQGPPYEQYF.

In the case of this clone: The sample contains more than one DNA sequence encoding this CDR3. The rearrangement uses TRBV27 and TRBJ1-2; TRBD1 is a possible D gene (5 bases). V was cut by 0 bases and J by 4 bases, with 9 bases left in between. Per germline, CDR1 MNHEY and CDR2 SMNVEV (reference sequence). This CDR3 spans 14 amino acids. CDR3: CASSLSAGGYGYTF. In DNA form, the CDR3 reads TGTGCCAGCAGTTTATCGGCCGGGGGCTATGGCTACACCTTC.

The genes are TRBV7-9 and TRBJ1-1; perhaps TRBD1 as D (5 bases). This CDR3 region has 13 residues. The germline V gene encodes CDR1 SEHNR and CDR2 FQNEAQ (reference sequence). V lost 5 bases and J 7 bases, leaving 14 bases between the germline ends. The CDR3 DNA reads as TGTGCCAGCAGCCAAGGTACGGGGGTTGAAGCTTTCTTT. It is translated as CASSQGTGVEAFF.

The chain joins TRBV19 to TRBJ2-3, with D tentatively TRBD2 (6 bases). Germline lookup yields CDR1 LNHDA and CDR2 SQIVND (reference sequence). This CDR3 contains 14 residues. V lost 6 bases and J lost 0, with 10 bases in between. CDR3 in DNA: TGTGCCAGTAGATCGAGCGGGAGCACAGATACGCAGTATTTT. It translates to CASRSSGSTDTQYF.

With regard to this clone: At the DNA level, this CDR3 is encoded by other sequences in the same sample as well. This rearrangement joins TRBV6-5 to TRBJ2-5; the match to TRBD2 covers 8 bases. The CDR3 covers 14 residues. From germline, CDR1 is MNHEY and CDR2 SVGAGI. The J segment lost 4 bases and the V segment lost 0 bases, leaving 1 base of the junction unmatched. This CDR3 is CASSYSAGGETQYF. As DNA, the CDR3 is TGTGCCAGCAGTTACTCGGCGGGGGGAGAGACCCAGTACTTC.

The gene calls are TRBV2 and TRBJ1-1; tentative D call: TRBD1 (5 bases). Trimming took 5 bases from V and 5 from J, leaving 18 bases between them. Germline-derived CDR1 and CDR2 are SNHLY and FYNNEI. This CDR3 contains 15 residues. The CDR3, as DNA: TGTGCCAGCAGTACACGGGGGACTCTGGGGACTGAAGCTTTCTTT. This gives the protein CASSTRGTLGTEAFF.

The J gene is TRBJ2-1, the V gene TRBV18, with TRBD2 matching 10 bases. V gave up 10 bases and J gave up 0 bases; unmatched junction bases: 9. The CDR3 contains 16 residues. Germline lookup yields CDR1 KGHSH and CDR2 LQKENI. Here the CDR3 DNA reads TGTGCCACCGACCCTATAGCGGGAGGCTCCTACAATGAGCAGTTCTTC. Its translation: CATDPIAGGSYNEQFF.

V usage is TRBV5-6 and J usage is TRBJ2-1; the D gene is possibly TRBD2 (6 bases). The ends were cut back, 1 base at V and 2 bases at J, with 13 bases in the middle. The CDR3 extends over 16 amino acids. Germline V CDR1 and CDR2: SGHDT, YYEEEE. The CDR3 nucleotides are TGTGCCAGCAGCTTGCCCGCGGAGGGAGCCTACAATGAGCAGTTCTTC. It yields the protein CASSLPAEGAYNEQFF.

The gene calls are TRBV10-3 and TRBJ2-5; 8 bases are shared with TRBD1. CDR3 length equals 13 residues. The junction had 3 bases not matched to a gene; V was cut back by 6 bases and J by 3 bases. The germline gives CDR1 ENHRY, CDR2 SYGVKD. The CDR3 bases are TGTGCCATCAGAGACAGGGGTGAAGAGACCCAGTACTTC. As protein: CAIRDRGEETQYF.

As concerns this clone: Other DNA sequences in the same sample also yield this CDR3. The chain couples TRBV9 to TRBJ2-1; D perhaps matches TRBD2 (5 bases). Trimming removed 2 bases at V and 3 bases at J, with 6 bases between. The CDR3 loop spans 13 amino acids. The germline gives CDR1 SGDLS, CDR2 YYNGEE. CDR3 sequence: CASSVRGYNEQFF. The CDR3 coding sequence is TGTGCCAGCAGCGTCCGGGGCTACAATGAGCAGTTCTTC. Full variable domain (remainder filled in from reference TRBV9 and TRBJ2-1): DSGVTQTPKHLITATGQRVTLRCSPRSGDLSVYWYQQSLDQGLQFLIQYYNGEERAKGNILERFSAQQFPDLHSELNLSSLELGDSALYFCASSVRGYNEQFFGPGTRLTVL.

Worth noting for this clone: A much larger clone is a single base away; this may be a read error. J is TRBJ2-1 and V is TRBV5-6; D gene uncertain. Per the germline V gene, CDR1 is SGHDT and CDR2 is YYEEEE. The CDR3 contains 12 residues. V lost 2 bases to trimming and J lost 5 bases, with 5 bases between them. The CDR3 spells CASSFGDNEQFF. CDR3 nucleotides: TGTGCCAGCAGCTTTGGGGACAATGAGCAGTTCTTC.

The CDR3 sequence is CAWSPAGGQYYEQYF. The DNA for the CDR3 is TGTGCCTGGAGCCCCGCGGGAGGCCAATACTACGAGCAGTACTTC. The chain couples TRBV30 to TRBJ2-7, with 8 bases identical to TRBD2. V lost 3 bases to trimming and J lost 3 bases; unmatched junction nucleotides: 10. Germline-derived CDR1 and CDR2 are GTSNPN and SVGIG (reference sequence). The CDR3 covers 15 residues.